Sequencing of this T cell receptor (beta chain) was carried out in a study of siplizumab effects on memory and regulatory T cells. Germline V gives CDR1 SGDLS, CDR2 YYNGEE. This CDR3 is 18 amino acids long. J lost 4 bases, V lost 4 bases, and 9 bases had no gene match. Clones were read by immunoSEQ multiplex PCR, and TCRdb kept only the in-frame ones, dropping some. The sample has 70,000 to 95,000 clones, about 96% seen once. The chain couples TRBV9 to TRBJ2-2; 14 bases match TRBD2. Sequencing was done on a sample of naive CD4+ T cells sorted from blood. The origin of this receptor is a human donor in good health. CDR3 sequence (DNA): TGTGCCAGCAGCTACGGACTAGCGGGGGGCCGGGGCACCGGGGAGCTGTTTTTT. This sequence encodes CASSYGLAGGRGTGELFF.